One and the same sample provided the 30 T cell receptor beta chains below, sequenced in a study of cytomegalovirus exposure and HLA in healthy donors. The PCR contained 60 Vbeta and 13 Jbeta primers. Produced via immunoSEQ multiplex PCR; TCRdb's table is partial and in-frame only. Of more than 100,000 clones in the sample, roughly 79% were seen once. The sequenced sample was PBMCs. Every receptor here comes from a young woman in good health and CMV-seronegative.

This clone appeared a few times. In DNA, the CDR3 is TGTGCCAGCAGCCGCCTAGGGACTCGCAATGAGCAGTTCTTC. Encoded protein: CASSRLGTRNEQFF. This rearrangement joins TRBV14 to TRBJ2-1; maybe TRBD2 (6 bases). The CDR3 runs to 14 residues. Deletions cut 4 bases from V and 6 bases from J, with 13 bases between. Per germline, CDR1 SGHDN and CDR2 FVKESK. Filled out from reference TRBV14 and TRBJ2-1, the complete variable domain reads EAGVTQFPSHSVIEKGQTVTLRCDPISGHDNLYWYRRVMGKEIKFLLHFVKESKQDESGMPNNRFLAERTGGTYSTLKVQPAELEDSGVYFCASSRLGTRNEQFFGPGTRLTVL.

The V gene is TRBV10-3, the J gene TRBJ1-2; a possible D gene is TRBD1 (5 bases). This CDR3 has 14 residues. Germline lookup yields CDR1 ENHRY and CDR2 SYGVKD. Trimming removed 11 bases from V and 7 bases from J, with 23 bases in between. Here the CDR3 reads CASEVPTEGVGYTF. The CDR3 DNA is TGTGCCTCCGAGGTCCCAACCGAAGGGGTTGGCTACACCTTC.

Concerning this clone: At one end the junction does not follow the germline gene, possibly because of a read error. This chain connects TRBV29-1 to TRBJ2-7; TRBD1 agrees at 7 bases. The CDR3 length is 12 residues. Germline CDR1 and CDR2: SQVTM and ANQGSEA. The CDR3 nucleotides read TGCGGCGTTGCGAGACAGGGCGGGGAGCAGTACTTC. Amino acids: CGVARQGGEQYF.

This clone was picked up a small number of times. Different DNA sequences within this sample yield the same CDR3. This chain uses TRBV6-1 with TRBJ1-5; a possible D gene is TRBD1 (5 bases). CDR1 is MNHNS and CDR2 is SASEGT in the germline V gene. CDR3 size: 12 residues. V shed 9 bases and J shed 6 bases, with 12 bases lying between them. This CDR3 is CASTGGSQPQHF. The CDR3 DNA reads TGTGCCAGTACGGGGGGAAGTCAGCCCCAGCATTTT.

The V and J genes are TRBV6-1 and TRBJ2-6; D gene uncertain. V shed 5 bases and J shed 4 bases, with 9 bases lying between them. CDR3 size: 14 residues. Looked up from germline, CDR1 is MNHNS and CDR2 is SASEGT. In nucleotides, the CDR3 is TGTGCCAGCAGTCGTCAAGCGGGGGCCAACGTCCTGACTTTC. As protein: CASSRQAGANVLTF.

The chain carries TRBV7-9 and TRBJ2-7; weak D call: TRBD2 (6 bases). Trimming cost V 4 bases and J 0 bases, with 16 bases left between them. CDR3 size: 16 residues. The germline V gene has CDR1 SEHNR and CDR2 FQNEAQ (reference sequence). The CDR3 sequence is CASSSPVAGSSYEQYF. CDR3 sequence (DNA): TGTGCCAGCAGCTCTCCCGTGGCGGGAAGCTCCTACGAGCAGTACTTC.

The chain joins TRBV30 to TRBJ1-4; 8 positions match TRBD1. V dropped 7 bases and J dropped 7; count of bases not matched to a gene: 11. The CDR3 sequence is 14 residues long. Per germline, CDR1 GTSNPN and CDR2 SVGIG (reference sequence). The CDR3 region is CAFLPAGGSEKLFF. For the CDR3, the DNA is TGTGCCTTCCTCCCTGCAGGGGGCTCTGAAAAACTGTTTTTT.

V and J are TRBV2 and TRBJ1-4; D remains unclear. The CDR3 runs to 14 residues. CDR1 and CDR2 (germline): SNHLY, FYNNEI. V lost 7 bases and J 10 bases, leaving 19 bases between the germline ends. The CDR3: CASKSAREVVKLFF. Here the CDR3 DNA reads TGTGCCAGCAAGTCAGCCCGGGAGGTGGTAAAACTGTTTTTT.

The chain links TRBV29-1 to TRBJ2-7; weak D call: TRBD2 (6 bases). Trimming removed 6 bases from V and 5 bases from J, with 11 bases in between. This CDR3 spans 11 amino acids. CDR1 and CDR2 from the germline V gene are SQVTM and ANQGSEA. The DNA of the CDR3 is TGCAGCGTCGCACGGGGGAACGAGCAGTACTTC. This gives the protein CSVARGNEQYF.

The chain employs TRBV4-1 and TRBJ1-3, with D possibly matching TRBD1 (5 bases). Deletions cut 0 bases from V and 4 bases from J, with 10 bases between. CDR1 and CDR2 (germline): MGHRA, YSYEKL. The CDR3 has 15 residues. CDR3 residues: CASSQDRDLGNTIYF. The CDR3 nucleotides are TGCGCCAGCAGCCAAGATCGGGACTTAGGAAACACCATATATTTT.

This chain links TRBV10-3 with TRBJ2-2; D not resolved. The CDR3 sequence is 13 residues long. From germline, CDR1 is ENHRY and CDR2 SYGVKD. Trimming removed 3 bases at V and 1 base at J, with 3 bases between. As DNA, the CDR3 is TGTGCCATCAGTGACTGGAACACCGGGGAGCTGTTTTTT. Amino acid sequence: CAISDWNTGELFF.

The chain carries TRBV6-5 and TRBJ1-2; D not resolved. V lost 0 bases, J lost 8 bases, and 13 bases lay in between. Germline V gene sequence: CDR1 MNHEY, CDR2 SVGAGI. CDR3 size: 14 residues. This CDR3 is CASSYSFTADGYTF. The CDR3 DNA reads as TGTGCCAGCAGTTACTCTTTCACAGCGGACGGCTACACCTTC.

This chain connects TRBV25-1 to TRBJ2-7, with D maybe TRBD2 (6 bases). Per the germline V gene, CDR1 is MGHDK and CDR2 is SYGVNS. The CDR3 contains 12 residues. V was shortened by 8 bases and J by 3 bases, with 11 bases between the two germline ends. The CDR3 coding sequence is TGTGCCAGCGGGACTCAGCTCTACGAGCAGTACTTC. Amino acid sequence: CASGTQLYEQYF.

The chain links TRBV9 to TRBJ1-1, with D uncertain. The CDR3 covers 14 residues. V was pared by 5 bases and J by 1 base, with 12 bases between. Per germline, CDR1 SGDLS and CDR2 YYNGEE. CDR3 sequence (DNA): TGTGCCAGCAGTATACTCACTGAGAACACTGAAGCTTTCTTT. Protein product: CASSILTENTEAFF.

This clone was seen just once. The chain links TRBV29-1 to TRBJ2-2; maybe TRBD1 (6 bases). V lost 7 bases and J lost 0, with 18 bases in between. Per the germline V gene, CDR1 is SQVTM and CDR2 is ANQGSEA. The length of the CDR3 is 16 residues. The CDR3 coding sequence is TGCAGCGCAGAGATACCGGACAGTGCGAACACCGGGGAGCTGTTTTTT. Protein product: CSAEIPDSANTGELFF.

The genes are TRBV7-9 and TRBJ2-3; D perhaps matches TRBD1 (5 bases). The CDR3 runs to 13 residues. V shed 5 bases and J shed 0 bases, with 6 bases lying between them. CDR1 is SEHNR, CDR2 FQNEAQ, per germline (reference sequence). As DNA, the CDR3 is TGTGCCAGCAGCAGGGGAAGCACAGATACGCAGTATTTT. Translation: CASSRGSTDTQYF.

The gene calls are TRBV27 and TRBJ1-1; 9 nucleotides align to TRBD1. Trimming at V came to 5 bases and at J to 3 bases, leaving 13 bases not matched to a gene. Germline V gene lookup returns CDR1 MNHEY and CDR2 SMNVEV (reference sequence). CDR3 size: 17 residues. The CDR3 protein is CASSRDRAPKGYTEAFF. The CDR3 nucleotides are TGTGCCAGCAGTCGGGACAGGGCCCCCAAAGGGTACACTGAAGCTTTCTTT.

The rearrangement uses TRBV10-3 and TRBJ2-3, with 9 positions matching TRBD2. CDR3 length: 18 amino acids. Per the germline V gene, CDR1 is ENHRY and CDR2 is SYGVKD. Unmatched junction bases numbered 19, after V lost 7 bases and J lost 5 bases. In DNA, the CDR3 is TGTGCCATCACCCCCGACAGGGACGGCGGGAGGGCTGGAGATACGCAGTATTTT. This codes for CAITPDRDGGRAGDTQYF.

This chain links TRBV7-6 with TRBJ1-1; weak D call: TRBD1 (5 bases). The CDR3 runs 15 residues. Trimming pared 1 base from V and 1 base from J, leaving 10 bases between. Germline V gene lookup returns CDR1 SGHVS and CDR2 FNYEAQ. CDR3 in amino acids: CASSLDRLENTEAFF. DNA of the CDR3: TGTGCCAGCAGCTTAGACAGGTTGGAGAACACTGAAGCTTTCTTT. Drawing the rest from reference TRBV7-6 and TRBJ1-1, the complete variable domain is GAGVSQSPRYKVTKRGQDVALRCDPISGHVSLYWYRQALGQGPEFLTYFNYEAQQDKSGLPNDRFSAERPEGSISTLTIQRTEQRDSAMYRCASSLDRLENTEAFFGQGTRLTVV.

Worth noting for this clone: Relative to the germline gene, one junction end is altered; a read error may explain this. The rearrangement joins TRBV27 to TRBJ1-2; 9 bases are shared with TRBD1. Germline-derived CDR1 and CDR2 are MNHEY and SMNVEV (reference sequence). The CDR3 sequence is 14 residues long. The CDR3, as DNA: TGTGCCAGCAGCTCCGACCGGGACAGGGTCCGTCCGGACTTC. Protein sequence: CASSSDRDRVRPDF.

The CDR3: CASTSLGGGFAGELFF. Written as DNA, the CDR3 is TGTGCCAGTACGAGTCTCGGGGGGGGATTCGCCGGGGAGCTGTTTTTT. J is TRBJ2-2 and V is TRBV19; 8 bases match TRBD2. Germline trimming cut 7 bases from V and 6 bases from J; bases unmatched to any gene: 13. CDR1 and CDR2 from the germline V gene are LNHDA and SQIVND (reference sequence). The CDR3 has 16 amino acids.

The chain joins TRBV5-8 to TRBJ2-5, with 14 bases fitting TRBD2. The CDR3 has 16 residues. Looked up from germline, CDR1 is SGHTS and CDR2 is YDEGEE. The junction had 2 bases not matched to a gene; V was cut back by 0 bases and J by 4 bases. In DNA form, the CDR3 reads TGTGCCAGCAGCTTGGAGGGGACTAGCGGGAGAGAGACCCAGTACTTC. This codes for CASSLEGTSGRETQYF.

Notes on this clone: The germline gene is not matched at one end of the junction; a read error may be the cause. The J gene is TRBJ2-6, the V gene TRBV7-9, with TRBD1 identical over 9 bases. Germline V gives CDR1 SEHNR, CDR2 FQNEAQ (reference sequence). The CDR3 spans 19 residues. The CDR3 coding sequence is TGTTCCAGCAGCTCACTCCGACAGGGGGAATTCTCTGGGGCCAACGTCCTGACTTTC. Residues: CSSSSLRQGEFSGANVLTF. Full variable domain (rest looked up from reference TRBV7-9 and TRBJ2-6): DTGVSQNPRHKITKRGQNVTFRCDPISEHNRLYWYRQTLGQGPEFLTYFQNEAQLEKSRLLSDRFSAERPKGSFSTLEIQRTEQGDSAMYLCSSSSLRQGEFSGANVLTFGAGSRLTVL.

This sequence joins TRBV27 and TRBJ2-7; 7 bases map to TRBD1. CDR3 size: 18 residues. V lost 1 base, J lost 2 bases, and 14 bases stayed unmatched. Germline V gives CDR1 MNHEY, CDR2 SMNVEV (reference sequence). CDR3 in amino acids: CASSLWLRGQSLPYEQYF. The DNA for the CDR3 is TGTGCCAGCAGTTTATGGCTAAGGGGACAGTCGTTGCCCTACGAGCAGTACTTC.

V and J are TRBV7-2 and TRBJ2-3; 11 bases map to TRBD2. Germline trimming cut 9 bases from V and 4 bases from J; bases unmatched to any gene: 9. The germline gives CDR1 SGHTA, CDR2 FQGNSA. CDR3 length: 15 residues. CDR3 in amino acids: CASALLAGASDTQYF. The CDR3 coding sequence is TGTGCCAGTGCGCTACTAGCGGGAGCTTCAGATACGCAGTATTTT.

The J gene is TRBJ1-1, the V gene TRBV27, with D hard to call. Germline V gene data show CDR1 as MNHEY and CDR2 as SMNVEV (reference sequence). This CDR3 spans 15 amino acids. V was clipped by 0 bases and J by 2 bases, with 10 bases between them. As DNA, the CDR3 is TGTGCCAGCAGTTTATCCGGGTTCGGAAACACTGAAGCTTTCTTT. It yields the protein CASSLSGFGNTEAFF.

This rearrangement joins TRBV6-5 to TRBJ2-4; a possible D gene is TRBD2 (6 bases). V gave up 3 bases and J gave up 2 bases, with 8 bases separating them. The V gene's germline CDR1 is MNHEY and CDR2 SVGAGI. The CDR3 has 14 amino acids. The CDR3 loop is CASSYGGSKNIQYF. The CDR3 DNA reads TGTGCCAGCAGTTATGGGGGGTCCAAAAACATTCAGTACTTC.

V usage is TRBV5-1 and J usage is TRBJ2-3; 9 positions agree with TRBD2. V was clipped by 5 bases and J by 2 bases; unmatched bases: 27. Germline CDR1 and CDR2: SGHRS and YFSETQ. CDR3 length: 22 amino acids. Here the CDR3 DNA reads TGCGCCAGCAGGGGGAAGCTCACAGGGGTACTAACTAGCGGGCCTCCCACAGATACGCAGTATTTT. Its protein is CASRGKLTGVLTSGPPTDTQYF.

The chain's CDR3 is CASSSGGTDTQYF. For the CDR3, the DNA is TGCGCCAGCAGCTCGGGGGGCACAGATACGCAGTATTTT. The V call is TRBV5-1, the J call TRBJ2-3; TRBD2 is a possible D gene (6 bases). Trimming stripped 3 bases from V and 1 base from J, with 6 bases between. CDR3 length: 13 amino acids. Germline V lookup: CDR1 SGHRS, CDR2 YFSETQ.

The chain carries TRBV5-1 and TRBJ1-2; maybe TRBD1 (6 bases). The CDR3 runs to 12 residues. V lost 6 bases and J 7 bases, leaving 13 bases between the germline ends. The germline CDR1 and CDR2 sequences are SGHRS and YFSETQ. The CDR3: CASTLDRAGYTF. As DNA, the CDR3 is TGCGCCAGCACCCTGGACAGAGCTGGCTACACCTTC.